The 32 T cell receptor beta chains below come from one sample, sequenced in a study of blood T cell repertoires in COVID-19. Assay used: immunoSEQ multiplex PCR; TCRdb lists only in-frame clones, some missing. The table includes fewer than 250,000 clones, 75% to 90% detected once. The sequencing input was PBMCs or T cells enriched from blood (not recorded which). These receptors were obtained from a woman aged 25 to 39 who had been exposed to COVID-19.

The genes are TRBV28 and TRBJ1-1, with D unresolved. Trimming removed 6 bases from V and 5 bases from J, with 16 bases in between. The germline V gene has CDR1 MDHEN and CDR2 SYDVKM. The CDR3 loop spans 14 amino acids. This CDR3 is CASSTLRDRTEAFF. In nucleotides, the CDR3 is TGTGCCAGCAGCACTTTGCGGGATCGAACTGAAGCTTTCTTT.

This sequence joins TRBV7-2 and TRBJ1-6; 7 positions agree with TRBD1. V lost 2 bases, J lost 9 bases, and 7 bases stayed unmatched. Germline CDR1 is SGHTA and CDR2 is FQGNSA. The CDR3 has 15 amino acids. CDR3 in DNA: TGTGCCAGCAGCTTACCGGACAGGAAGCGTTCACCCCTCCACTTT. Translated: CASSLPDRKRSPLHF.

CDR3: CASSFEGAEGNEQFF. The CDR3 DNA sequence: TGTGCCAGCAGCTTCGAAGGAGCGGAAGGCAATGAGCAGTTCTTC. The genes are TRBV7-3 and TRBJ2-1; tentatively, D is TRBD2 (5 bases). The germline V gene has CDR1 SGHTA and CDR2 FQGTGA. The CDR3 covers 15 residues. V lost 3 bases and J 6 bases, leaving 15 bases between the germline ends.

This clone has just a few counts. The gene calls are TRBV7-8 and TRBJ1-1; 9 bases map to TRBD1. The CDR3 contains 15 residues. V trimming: 5 bases; J trimming: 5 bases; junction bases outside the gene matches: 9. Per germline, CDR1 SGHVS and CDR2 FQNEAQ. CDR3 in DNA: TGTGCCAGCAGCCCGTCGAACAGGGGGCGGACTGAAGCTTTCTTT. Its protein is CASSPSNRGRTEAFF. Together with reference TRBV7-8 and TRBJ1-1, the CDR3 gives the full variable domain: GAGVSQSPRYKVAKRGQDVALRCDPISGHVSLFWYQQALGQGPEFLTYFQNEAQLDKSGLPSDRFFAERPEGSVSTLKIQRTQQEDSAVYLCASSPSNRGRTEAFFGQGTRLTVV.

In DNA, the CDR3 is TGTGCCAGCAGCTCTCGGTTTTCCTACGAGCAGTACTTC. Protein: CASSSRFSYEQYF. This chain joins TRBV25-1 and TRBJ2-7, with D hard to call. Germline values: CDR1 MGHDK, CDR2 SYGVNS. The V end lost 6 bases, the J end lost 1 base, and 10 bases lay between the germline ends. The CDR3 length is 13 residues.

This chain connects TRBV5-4 to TRBJ2-2, with D possibly TRBD2 on 6 matching bases. V gave up 0 bases and J gave up 7 bases, with 16 bases separating them. Looked up from germline, CDR1 is SGHNT and CDR2 is YYREEE (reference sequence). The CDR3 runs to 16 residues. The CDR3 coding sequence is TGTGCCAGCAGCTTGGCTGGCGGGAACGTCGTCGGGGAGCTGTTTTTT. Amino acids: CASSLAGGNVVGELFF.

This chain connects TRBV6-2 or TRBV6-3 to TRBJ2-1; 10 bases are shared with TRBD2. The CDR3 covers 14 residues. Germline V gene lookup returns CDR1 MNHEY and CDR2 SVGEGT. V lost 5 bases and J lost 4; bases outside the gene matches: 2. The CDR3 nucleotides are TGTGCCAGCAGTCTAGCGGGAGAATACAATGAGCAGTTCTTC. It translates to CASSLAGEYNEQFF.

This clone was seen a few times. The chain employs TRBV11-2 and TRBJ2-2; 7 bases agree with TRBD1. The CDR3 sequence is 15 residues long. Germline V gene lookup returns CDR1 SGHAT and CDR2 FQNNGV. With V trimmed by 3 bases and J by 2 bases, 3 bases remained unmatched. The CDR3 region has the DNA TGTGCCAGCAGCTTTGGGACAGCAAACACCGGGGAGCTGTTTTTT. This gives the protein CASSFGTANTGELFF.

The chain links TRBV7-8 to TRBJ2-5; D perhaps matches TRBD2 (5 bases). With 7 bases removed from V and 3 bases from J, the gap between germline ends came to 9 bases. The CDR3 contains 12 residues. Germline V gene sequence: CDR1 SGHVS, CDR2 FQNEAQ. Written as DNA, the CDR3 is TGTGCCAGCAAAAACGGGAAAGAGACCCAGTACTTC. This translates into CASKNGKETQYF. The variable domain in full, with the rest retrieved from reference TRBV7-8 and TRBJ2-5, is GAGVSQSPRYKVAKRGQDVALRCDPISGHVSLFWYQQALGQGPEFLTYFQNEAQLDKSGLPSDRFFAERPEGSVSTLKIQRTQQEDSAVYLCASKNGKETQYFGPGTRLLVL.

The chain carries TRBV5-1 and TRBJ2-1; tentative D call: TRBD2 (6 bases). Trimming removed 2 bases at V and 4 bases at J, with 10 bases between. Germline CDR1 SGHRS, CDR2 YFSETQ. This CDR3 has 14 residues. This CDR3 is CASSFRGEYNEQFF. CDR3 nucleotide sequence: TGCGCCAGCAGCTTCCGCGGGGAATACAATGAGCAGTTCTTC.

The chain carries TRBV19 and TRBJ2-1; weak D call: TRBD2 (6 bases). Germline CDR1 is LNHDA and CDR2 is SQIVND (reference sequence). V gave up 0 bases and J gave up 4 bases, with 19 bases separating them. The CDR3 contains 18 residues. CDR3 sequence: CASSIESIGRSGYNEQFF. The CDR3 nucleotides are TGTGCCAGTAGTATAGAGTCGATCGGAAGGAGCGGGTACAATGAGCAGTTCTTC.

The chain links TRBV12-3 or TRBV12-4 to TRBJ2-7, with D unresolved. The CDR3 contains 11 residues. Trimming shortened V by 1 base and J by 10 bases, and 8 bases separated the two germline ends. This chain's CDR3 is CASSLGASQYF. CDR3 nucleotides: TGTGCCAGCAGTTTAGGGGCCAGTCAGTACTTC.

The V call is TRBV4-1, the J call TRBJ2-1, with 12 bases identical to TRBD2. The CDR3 consists of 15 residues. V lost 4 bases, J lost 5 bases, and 3 bases stayed unmatched. The germline V gene has CDR1 MGHRA and CDR2 YSYEKL. In DNA form, the CDR3 reads TGCGCCAGCAGCCTAGGACTAGCGGGAAACAATGAGCAGTTCTTC. This codes for CASSLGLAGNNEQFF.

The CDR3 coding sequence is TGTGCCAGCAGCTTCACACGCTCTTCTGGGGCCAACGTCCTGACTTTC. This gives the protein CASSFTRSSGANVLTF. This chain joins TRBV7-9 and TRBJ2-6; D not resolved. CDR1 is SEHNR and CDR2 is FQNEAQ in the germline V gene (reference sequence). V lost 3 bases and J lost 1, with 10 bases in between. This CDR3 comprises 16 residues.

The chain carries TRBV11-2 and TRBJ2-6, with D possibly TRBD1 on 5 matching bases. Trimming took off 5 bases at V and 0 bases at J, with 14 bases between the two ends. The CDR3 totals 17 residues. From germline, CDR1 is SGHAT and CDR2 FQNNGV. This chain's CDR3 is CASSLPDRPSGANVLTF. The CDR3 region has the DNA TGTGCCAGCAGCCTACCCGACAGACCCTCTGGGGCCAACGTCCTGACTTTC.

This clone was detected only once. This chain joins TRBV2 and TRBJ2-3; D is possibly TRBD2 (5 bases). Germline CDR1 is SNHLY and CDR2 is FYNNEI. The CDR3 is made up of 14 amino acids. V lost 2 bases and J lost 2, with 8 bases in between. The CDR3 DNA is TGTGCCAGCAGTGAACCGGGATCCACAGATACGCAGTATTTT. Its translation is CASSEPGSTDTQYF.

This clone was counted between two and nine times. The gene calls are TRBV27 and TRBJ1-6; 9 bases are a match to TRBD1. Germline V gives CDR1 MNHEY, CDR2 SMNVEV (reference sequence). V was clipped by 10 bases and J by 4 bases; unmatched bases: 8. CDR3 length: 15 residues. The CDR3 region is CATTDRGEYNSPLHF. CDR3 nucleotide sequence: TGTGCCACCACCGACAGGGGGGAGTATAATTCACCCCTCCACTTT.

This chain uses TRBV15 with TRBJ1-2; 7 nucleotides align to TRBD1. Germline assignment: CDR1 LNHNV and CDR2 YYDKDF (reference sequence). V was clipped by 0 bases and J by 7 bases; unmatched bases: 8. The CDR3 runs 15 residues. CDR3 in DNA: TGTGCCACCAGCAGAGATGGGGCAGGGGGTGGTGGCTACACCTTC. It yields the protein CATSRDGAGGGGYTF.

The rearrangement uses TRBV5-4 and TRBJ2-1, with TRBD2 matching 8 bases. This CDR3 contains 18 residues. Germline assignment: CDR1 SGHNT and CDR2 YYREEE (reference sequence). After removal of 0 bases from V and 0 bases from J, the junction contained 8 bases not matched to a gene. CDR3 nucleotides: TGTGCCAGCAGCTTGGACCGCGGGAGGCTAAGCTCCTACAATGAGCAGTTCTTC. Protein sequence: CASSLDRGRLSSYNEQFF.

The gene calls are TRBV27 and TRBJ2-1, with TRBD1 matching over 8 bases. With V trimmed by 2 bases and J by 3 bases, 3 bases remained unmatched. The CDR3 is 15 amino acids. Germline CDR1 is MNHEY and CDR2 is SMNVEV (reference sequence). CDR3 nucleotide sequence: TGTGCCAGCAGTTTAGTCAGGGGGCACTACAATGAGCAGTTCTTC. Protein: CASSLVRGHYNEQFF.

The chain uses TRBV25-1 and TRBJ2-7, with a possible D match to TRBD2 (5 bases). This CDR3 is built from 14 residues. Trimming stripped 1 base from V and 3 bases from J, with 10 bases between. Germline V CDR1 and CDR2: MGHDK, SYGVNS. CDR3 sequence: CASSESGLNYEQYF. CDR3 nucleotide sequence: TGTGCCAGCAGTGAATCTGGACTGAACTACGAGCAGTACTTC.

The chain uses TRBV2 and TRBJ1-1; weak D call: TRBD1 (6 bases). CDR1 SNHLY and CDR2 FYNNEI come from the germline V gene. The CDR3 extends over 13 amino acids. V was cut by 7 bases and J by 3 bases, with 12 bases left in between. CDR3 sequence: CASTSRTDTEAFF. CDR3 bases: TGTGCCAGCACCAGCCGGACAGACACTGAAGCTTTCTTT.

CDR3 sequence: CASRGGAGDTEAFF. CDR3 sequence (DNA): TGTGCCAGCAGAGGGGGGGCCGGGGACACTGAAGCTTTCTTT. J is TRBJ1-1 and V is TRBV28, with D possibly matching TRBD1 (6 bases). This CDR3 is 14 amino acids long. V lost 6 bases to trimming and J lost 3 bases, with 14 bases between them. Germline V gene lookup returns CDR1 MDHEN and CDR2 SYDVKM. Together with reference TRBV28 and TRBJ1-1, the CDR3 gives the full variable domain: DVKVTQSSRYLVKRTGEKVFLECVQDMDHENMFWYRQDPGLGLRLIYFSYDVKMKEKGDIPEGYSVSREKKERFSLILESASTNQTSMYLCASRGGAGDTEAFFGQGTRLTVV.

This sequence joins TRBV23-1 and TRBJ2-2, with 11 bases aligning to TRBD2. TRBV23-1 is treated as an ORF (open reading frame) with a function not yet certain. There are 16 residues in the CDR3. V shed 7 bases, J shed 1 base, and the junction held 5 bases outside the gene matches. DNA of the CDR3: TGCGCCAGCACTTCGACTAGCGGGAAGAACACCGGGGAGCTGTTTTTT. Amino acid sequence: CASTSTSGKNTGELFF.

V is TRBV14 and J is TRBJ1-6; D uncertain. V gave up 3 bases and J gave up 11 bases, with 11 bases separating them. This CDR3 has 13 residues. Germline CDR1 reads SGHDN; CDR2 reads FVKESK. The CDR3 here is CASSHLGYTPLHF. The CDR3 nucleotides read TGTGCCAGCAGCCATCTCGGGTATACACCCCTCCACTTT.

This CDR3 reads CASRQSEQETQYF. The CDR3 DNA is TGTGCCAGCAGACAGTCTGAACAAGAGACCCAGTACTTC. The gene calls are TRBV7-9 and TRBJ2-5; D gene ambiguous. Germline-derived CDR1 and CDR2 are SEHNR and FQNEAQ (reference sequence). The CDR3 length is 13 residues. V was trimmed by 6 bases and J by 2 bases, leaving 10 bases between them. The whole variable domain, filled in from reference TRBV7-9 and TRBJ2-5, reads DTGVSQNPRHKITKRGQNVTFRCDPISEHNRLYWYRQTLGQGPEFLTYFQNEAQLEKSRLLSDRFSAERPKGSFSTLEIQRTEQGDSAMYLCASRQSEQETQYFGPGTRLLVL.

V is TRBV23-1 and J is TRBJ2-2, with TRBD1 matching 11 bases. TRBV23-1 belongs to the ORF category, with a function that is uncertain. CDR3 length: 17 residues. Germline trimming cut 1 base from V and 3 bases from J; bases unmatched to any gene: 4. CDR3 amino acids: CASSQLGDRGDTGELFF. As DNA, the CDR3 is TGCGCCAGCAGTCAATTGGGGGACAGGGGGGACACCGGGGAGCTGTTTTTT.

This chain uses TRBV6-1 with TRBJ1-4; a possible D gene is TRBD1 (5 bases). Per the germline V gene, CDR1 is MNHNS and CDR2 is SASEGT. CDR3 size: 14 residues. V was shortened by 3 bases and J by 8 bases, with 13 bases between the two germline ends. CDR3 in DNA: TGTGCCAGCAGTGACGGCCCCGGGGGGGAAAAACTGTTTTTT. Its translation: CASSDGPGGEKLFF.

The chain employs TRBV29-1 and TRBJ2-1; D is perhaps TRBD2 (5 bases). The V and J ends lost 6 bases and 9 bases respectively, with 15 bases between them. The CDR3 is 12 amino acids. Per germline, CDR1 SQVTM and CDR2 ANQGSEA. CDR3 bases: TGCAGCGTGAGGGCGAGCGCTAGTGAGCAGTTCTTC. The encoded protein is CSVRASASEQFF.

The chain is built from TRBV2 and TRBJ2-7, with a tentative D call TRBD1 (5 bases). Germline loops: CDR1 SNHLY, CDR2 FYNNEI. Trimming took off 4 bases at V and 3 bases at J, with 7 bases between the two ends. This CDR3 spans 12 amino acids. Written as DNA, the CDR3 is TGTGCCAGCAGTGCTGACAGCTACGAGCAGTACTTC. Encoded protein: CASSADSYEQYF.

The J gene is TRBJ2-7, the V gene TRBV27, with TRBD1 identical over 7 bases. V lost 4 bases and J lost 3; bases outside the gene matches: 3. The germline V gene has CDR1 MNHEY and CDR2 SMNVEV (reference sequence). The CDR3 loop spans 13 amino acids. The CDR3: CASSWGTDYEQYF. In DNA form, the CDR3 reads TGTGCCAGCAGTTGGGGGACAGACTACGAGCAGTACTTC.

This rearrangement joins TRBV3-1 (or the pseudogene TRBV3-2) to TRBJ1-2; TRBD1 might be the D (5 bases). Germline CDR1 reads LGHDT; CDR2 reads YNNKEL (reference sequence). V dropped 1 base and J dropped 3 bases, with 12 bases sitting between them. This CDR3 is 15 amino acids long. The CDR3 DNA sequence: TGTGCCAGCAGCCAAGTTCCGGGGGTTGACTATGGCTACACCTTC. It codes for CASSQVPGVDYGYTF.